What follows are 15 T cell receptor beta chains derived from one specimen sequenced in a study of T cells in Graves' hyperthyroidism and ophthalmopathy. Researchers took RNA transcripts and amplified the TCR beta CDR3 regions from them. Initially, a first-round RT-PCR of the TCR CDR3 employed the HTBI primer set. Each CDR3 protein gets one entry after TCRdb re-called the multiplex PCR reads with MiXCR. The sample includes under 650,000 distinct CDR3 sequences, roughly 17% seen only once; the top ten take over 3.5%. The sequencing input was blood. Receptors originate from a woman aged 30 to 39 with Graves' hyperthyroidism.

This clonotype was counted ten times or more. The chain has TRBV27 and TRBJ2-1; no clear D gene. Germline V lookup: CDR1 MNHEY, CDR2 SMNVEV (reference sequence). The V end was cut by 6 bases, the J end by 5 bases, with 8 bases between. The CDR3 totals 12 residues. CDR3 amino acids: CASSQGHNEQFF. For the CDR3, the DNA is TGTGCCAGCAGCCAAGGCCACAATGAGCAGTTCTTC.

Ten or more counts support this clonotype. The chain carries TRBV12-3 or TRBV12-4 and TRBJ1-2; D gene unclear. Trimming removed 5 bases from V and 6 bases from J, with 16 bases in between. The CDR3 length is 14 residues. The CDR3 DNA follows: TGTGCCAGCAGTCCCGGAAGGGAGTCAGATGGCTACACCTTC. It yields the protein CASSPGRESDGYTF.

There are many counts of this clonotype. This rearrangement joins TRBV28 to TRBJ2-7; tentatively, D is TRBD1 (5 bases). The CDR3 runs to 12 residues. The V gene lost 2 bases and the J gene lost 5 bases, with 7 bases spanning the gap. Germline lookup yields CDR1 MDHEN and CDR2 SYDVKM. The DNA for the CDR3 is TGTGCCAGCAGTTTACAGGGCCACGAGCAGTACTTC. Translation gives CASSLQGHEQYF.

This clonotype was seen many times. The chain uses TRBV18 and TRBJ2-3; D not resolved. CDR1 and CDR2 (germline): KGHSH, LQKENI. The CDR3 has 13 amino acids. V lost 0 bases to trimming and J lost 3 bases, with 4 bases between them. CDR3 sequence reads: CASSPPETDTQYF. CDR3 bases: TGTGCCAGCTCACCACCGGAGACAGATACGCAGTATTTT.

This clonotype was seen repeatedly, ten times or more. The chain links TRBV7-2 to TRBJ2-7, with TRBD2 matching 8 bases. Germline V gene lookup returns CDR1 SGHTA and CDR2 FQGNSA. The length of the CDR3 is 17 residues. J lost 4 bases, V lost 4 bases, and 15 bases had no gene match. The CDR3 DNA follows: TGTGCCAGCAGCTCCGGATCTAGGACTAGCATCTCATACGAGCAGTACTTC. This translates into CASSSGSRTSISYEQYF.

This clonotype was seen only a few times. This chain connects TRBV3-1 to TRBJ2-2; 9 positions match TRBD1. The junction had 3 bases not matched to a gene; V was cut back by 7 bases and J by 0 bases. CDR1 LGHDT and CDR2 YNNKEL come from the germline V gene (reference sequence). This CDR3 spans 15 amino acids. The CDR3 region has the DNA TGTGCCAGCACCGGGGACAGGGCGAACACCGGGGAGCTGTTTTTT. It encodes CASTGDRANTGELFF.

This clonotype was counted ten times or more. V is TRBV10-3 and J is TRBJ2-3; the match to TRBD2 covers 11 bases. CDR1 is ENHRY, CDR2 SYGVKD, per germline. The V and J ends lost 5 bases and 0 bases, in that order; junction bases with no gene match: 4. CDR3 length equals 16 residues. The CDR3 sequence is CAISPGTSGSTDTQYF. For the CDR3, the DNA is TGTGCCATCAGTCCCGGGACTAGCGGAAGCACAGATACGCAGTATTTT.

Ten or more counts support this clonotype. The rearrangement joins TRBV11-3 to TRBJ2-2; the match to TRBD2 covers 8 bases. There are 18 residues in the CDR3. V dropped 0 bases and J dropped 1; count of bases not matched to a gene: 7. Per germline, CDR1 SGHNT and CDR2 YENEEA. CDR3 sequence (DNA): TGTGCCAGCAGCTTAGAGTATTCCGGGACTAGGAACACCGGGGAGCTGTTTTTT. It specifies CASSLEYSGTRNTGELFF.

V gene TRBV9 combines with J gene TRBJ2-1; possibly TRBD1 or TRBD2 for D (5 bases each). Gene TRBJ2-7 matches the end of the DNA better, so the J call may be wrong. This CDR3 comprises 18 residues. CDR1 and CDR2 (germline): SGDLS, YYNGEE. CDR3 amino acids: CASSVGSRGPSLYNEQYF. CDR3 nucleotides: TGTGCCAGCAGCGTAGGTTCACGGGGCCCTAGCCTATACAATGAGCAGTACTTC.

In this sample, this clonotype turned up many times. The chain is built from TRBV7-2 and TRBJ1-5; D is unresolved. Germline lookup yields CDR1 SGHTA and CDR2 FQGNSA. V was pared by 1 base and J by 11 bases, with 9 bases between. The CDR3 has 12 amino acids. This chain's CDR3 is CASSLEGRAQHF. The CDR3 nucleotides are TGTGCCAGCAGCTTAGAAGGGAGGGCCCAGCATTTT. The full variable domain, with the rest looked up from reference TRBV7-2 and TRBJ1-5, is GAGVSQSPSNKVTEKGKDVELRCDPISGHTALYWYRQSLGQGLEFLIYFQGNSAPDKSGLPSDRFSAERTGGSVSTLTIQRTQQEDSAVYLCASSLEGRAQHFGDGTRLSIL.

CDR3: CASQGGGTSRYEQYF. CDR3 nucleotides: TGTGCCAGCCAAGGGGGGGGGACTAGTCGATACGAGCAGTACTTC. This chain uses TRBV7-2 with TRBJ2-7; 8 nucleotides agree with TRBD2. This CDR3 has 15 residues. Germline values: CDR1 SGHTA, CDR2 FQGNSA. Trimming at V came to 8 bases and at J to 4 bases, leaving 13 bases not matched to a gene. The whole variable domain, filled in from reference TRBV7-2 and TRBJ2-7, reads GAGVSQSPSNKVTEKGKDVELRCDPISGHTALYWYRQSLGQGLEFLIYFQGNSAPDKSGLPSDRFSAERTGGSVSTLTIQRTQQEDSAVYLCASQGGGTSRYEQYFGPGTRLTVT.

This sequence joins TRBV5-8 and TRBJ1-2; D may be TRBD1 (6 bases). Germline loops: CDR1 SGHTS, CDR2 YDEGEE. Trimming removed 5 bases from V and 6 bases from J, with 17 bases in between. The CDR3 has 14 amino acids. This CDR3 reads CASRRTVSSDGYTF. In nucleotides, the CDR3 is TGTGCCAGCAGACGGACAGTGAGTTCAGATGGCTACACCTTC.

The gene calls are TRBV11-2 and TRBJ2-3; 11 nucleotides line up with TRBD2. After removal of 1 base from V and 5 bases from J, the junction contained 5 bases not matched to a gene. Germline V lookup: CDR1 SGHAT, CDR2 FQNNGV. The CDR3 has 16 residues. CDR3 region: CASSLGGGLAGDTQYF. The CDR3 bases are TGTGCCAGCAGCTTAGGGGGCGGACTAGCGGGAGATACGCAGTATTTT.

V and J are TRBV13 and TRBJ1-2, with 8 positions matching TRBD1. The CDR3 runs 18 residues. CDR1 is PRHDT and CDR2 is FYEKMQ in the germline V gene (reference sequence). Trimming at V came to 5 bases and at J to 3 bases, leaving 17 bases not matched to a gene. CDR3 sequence: CASSPIKRPGGSDYGYTF. The CDR3 DNA sequence: TGTGCCAGCAGCCCAATAAAGCGTCCAGGGGGCTCGGACTATGGCTACACCTTC.

This clonotype was observed many times. The rearrangement joins TRBV20-1 to TRBJ2-1, with 9 bases that match TRBD2. The J segment lost 4 bases and the V segment lost 1 base, leaving 8 bases of the junction unmatched. This CDR3 comprises 16 residues. CDR1 and CDR2 from the germline V gene are DFQATT and SNEGSKA (reference sequence). The CDR3 DNA reads as TGCAGTGCTAGAGCCCTAGCGGGGACAATTTACAATGAGCAGTTCTTC. Translating it yields CSARALAGTIYNEQFF.